This is a list of T cell receptor beta chains from one sample in a study of somatic mutations in cytotoxic T cells in rheumatoid arthritis. This table comes from immunoSEQ multiplex PCR, and its TCRdb copy is limited to in-frame clones, with some not included. This sample has about 27,000 clones, with just under 75% found just once. The specimen sequenced was CD8+ T cells sorted from blood. These receptors came from a young woman in good health. Both conserved end residues are part of each CDR3. D genes are given only for firm matches. Some rows have no size entry. The others give once, few or many, or a class for an expanded clone.

NA	NA	TRBV15	TRBJ2-5	CATSSHQETQYF	TGTGCCACCAGCAGCCACCAAGAGACCCAGTACTTC
NA	NA	TRBV28	TRBJ1-1	CASSFGGTEAFF	TGTGCCAGCAGTTTTGGGGGGACTGAAGCTTTCTTT
NA	NA	TRBV10-3	TRBJ1-5	CAISESGAQRGKPQHF	TGTGCCATCAGTGAGTCGGGGGCTCAACGAGGGAAGCCCCAGCATTTT
NA	TRBD2	TRBV19	TRBJ2-1	CASSPTRGAVYNEQFF	TGTGCCAGTAGTCCCACGCGGGGGGCCGTCTACAATGAGCAGTTCTTC
NA	NA	TRBV5-5	TRBJ2-5	CASSLVRQGQETQYF	TGTGCCAGCAGCTTGGTTCGGCAGGGCCAAGAGACCCAGTACTTC
NA	TRBD1	TRBV28	TRBJ1-1	CASSPDREVNTEAFF	TGTGCCAGCAGTCCTGACAGGGAGGTGAACACTGAAGCTTTCTTT
NA	NA	TRBV7-6	TRBJ1-3	CASSRLQGSGNTIYF	TGTGCCAGCAGCCGACTACAGGGAAGTGGGAACACCATATATTTT
NA	NA	TRBV28	TRBJ2-7	CASSLTPGPAYEQYF	TGTGCCAGCAGTTTAACCCCGGGACCGGCCTACGAGCAGTACTTC
NA	NA	TRBV27	TRBJ2-7	CASSPWGDSYEQYF	TGTGCCAGCAGCCCATGGGGGGACAGCTACGAGCAGTACTTC
NA	NA	TRBV19	TRBJ2-2	CATRDPFTGELFF	TGTGCCACCCGGGATCCATTCACCGGGGAGCTGTTTTTT
NA	NA	TRBV27	TRBJ2-2	CASSLSTTGAGELFF	TGTGCCAGCAGTTTATCGACTACGGGAGCCGGGGAGCTGTTTTTT
once	TRBD2	TRBV7-2	TRBJ2-6	CASSLATGSASGGPGANVLTF	TGTGCCAGCAGCTTAGCGACGGGATCAGCTAGCGGGGGGCCCGGGGCCAACGTCCTGACTTTC
few	NA	TRBV9	TRBJ1-2	CASSVEGETDYGYTF	TGTGCCAGCAGCGTAGAGGGGGAGACGGACTATGGCTACACCTTC
NA	NA	TRBV5-1	TRBJ2-7	CASRGPGRPYEQYF	TGCGCCAGCAGGGGTCCGGGACGGCCCTACGAGCAGTACTTC
medium-sized	NA	TRBV7-3	TRBJ1-1	CASSLTTGGPNTEAFF	TGTGCCAGCAGCTTAACGACAGGAGGACCCAACACTGAAGCTTTCTTT
NA	TRBD1	TRBV7-9	TRBJ2-5	CASSQRTGQETQYF	TGTGCCAGCAGCCAACGGACAGGGCAAGAGACCCAGTACTTC
NA	NA	TRBV30	TRBJ1-4	CAWSVGDLTNEKLFF	TGTGCCTGGAGTGTGGGCGACTTGACTAATGAAAAACTGTTTTTT
few	NA	TRBV14	TRBJ2-5	CASSSWGTQETQYF	TGTGCCAGCAGCTCCTGGGGGACCCAAGAGACCCAGTACTTC
NA	TRBD2	TRBV30	TRBJ2-1	CAWSSGGTSGTYNEQFF	TGTGCCTGGAGTTCAGGGGGGACTAGCGGGACCTACAATGAGCAGTTCTTC
NA	NA	TRBV5-8	TRBJ2-5	CASSFRTQYF	TGTGCCAGCAGCTTCAGAACCCAGTACTTC
NA	TRBD2	TRBV14	TRBJ2-1	CASSHKTSGSSYNEQFF	TGTGCCAGCAGCCACAAGACTAGCGGGAGCTCCTACAATGAGCAGTTCTTC
NA	TRBD2	TRBV27	TRBJ2-1	CASSRGSGHNEQFF	TGTGCCAGCTCCCGGGGTAGCGGGCACAATGAGCAGTTCTTC
NA	TRBD1	TRBV27	TRBJ1-2	CASSLGTGGNYGYTF	TGTGCCAGCAGTTTAGGGACAGGGGGTAACTATGGCTACACCTTC
NA	NA	TRBV19	TRBJ1-1	CASLSRGPEAFF	TGTGCCAGTCTCAGCAGGGGCCCTGAAGCTTTCTTT
NA	NA	TRBV19	TRBJ2-1	CASSIGGGSVDEQFF	TGTGCCAGTAGTATTGGTGGGGGGAGTGTCGATGAGCAGTTCTTC
few	NA	TRBV6-1	TRBJ2-7	CASSEAPGGPREQYF	TGTGCCAGCAGTGAAGCGCCCGGGGGCCCTCGGGAGCAGTACTTC
once	NA	TRBV6-4	TRBJ2-1	CASSDTRSNEQFF	TGTGCCAGCAGTGACACTAGGAGCAATGAGCAGTTCTTC
NA	TRBD1	TRBV27	TRBJ2-7	CASSLGTGISEQYF	TGTGCCAGCAGTTTGGGGACAGGGATAAGCGAGCAGTACTTC
NA	TRBD1	TRBV5-6	TRBJ2-3	CASSLATGGQTDTQYF	TGTGCCAGCAGCTTGGCCACAGGGGGCCAAACAGATACGCAGTATTTT
NA	NA	TRBV27	TRBJ2-1	CASRSYNEQFF	TGTGCCAGCAGGTCCTACAATGAGCAGTTCTTC
NA	TRBD1	TRBV11-2	TRBJ1-2	CASSSSTGSIYGYTF	TGTGCCAGCAGCTCTTCGACAGGGTCGATCTATGGCTACACCTTC
few	NA	TRBV7-9	TRBJ2-7	CASSSRPADSSYEQYF	TGTGCCAGCAGCTCGCGCCCAGCGGATAGCTCCTACGAGCAGTACTTC
NA	NA	TRBV9	TRBJ2-5	CASSVGGEETQYF	TGTGCCAGCAGCGTAGGGGGAGAAGAGACCCAGTACTTC
NA	NA	TRBV7-9	TRBJ2-1	CASSPPRGQYNEQFF	TGTGCCAGCAGCCCCCCGCGGGGCCAGTACAATGAGCAGTTCTTC
NA	TRBD1	TRBV9	TRBJ1-6	CASSADRTSSPLHF	TGTGCCAGCAGCGCGGACAGGACTTCTTCACCCCTCCACTTT
NA	TRBD2	TRBV10-3	TRBJ2-1	CAIATSGRLNEQFF	TGTGCCATCGCGACTAGCGGGAGATTGAATGAGCAGTTCTTC
NA	NA	TRBV1	TRBJ2-3	CTSTAKVTDTQYF	TGCACCAGCACCGCCAAGGTCACAGATACGCAGTATTTT
few	NA	TRBV9	TRBJ1-1	CASSVDGGGRTEAFF	TGTGCCAGCAGCGTAGACGGGGGAGGACGGACTGAAGCTTTCTTT
few	NA	TRBV4-1	TRBJ2-7	CASSPKLGEQYF	TGCGCCAGCAGTCCAAAACTAGGGGAGCAGTACTTC
NA	NA	TRBV28	TRBJ2-5	CASSFARTQYF	TGTGCCAGCAGTTTTGCCCGGACCCAGTACTTC
few	TRBD1	TRBV2	TRBJ2-1	CASCPGQALNEQFF	TGTGCCAGCTGCCCGGGACAGGCTCTCAATGAGCAGTTCTTC
NA	TRBD2	TRBV28	TRBJ2-3	CASSYSGGWTDTQYF	TGTGCCAGCAGTTACAGCGGGGGATGGACAGATACGCAGTATTTT
NA	NA	TRBV27	TRBJ1-4	CASSWSRGEEKLFF	TGTGCCAGCAGTTGGTCCCGCGGCGAGGAAAAACTGTTTTTT
NA	NA	TRBV4-1	TRBJ1-3	CASSQDKEAGNTIYF	TGCGCCAGCAGCCAAGATAAGGAGGCTGGAAACACCATATATTTT
NA	NA	TRBV7-9	TRBJ2-7	CASSSSNWDYEQYF	TGTGCCAGCAGCTCGAGTAATTGGGACTACGAGCAGTACTTC
NA	NA	TRBV4-2	TRBJ1-2	CASSHMEVYGYTF	TGTGCCAGCAGCCATATGGAAGTCTATGGCTACACCTTC
NA	NA	TRBV7-6	TRBJ2-2	CASSLPNTGELFF	TGTGCCAGCAGCTTACCAAACACCGGGGAGCTGTTTTTT
NA	TRBD2	TRBV27	TRBJ2-1	CASSSGLAGVNEQFF	TGTGCCAGCAGCTCGGGACTAGCGGGAGTCAATGAGCAGTTCTTC
few	NA	TRBV5-4	TRBJ2-3	CASSPKLELSTDTQYF	TGTGCCAGCAGCCCGAAACTAGAGTTATCCACAGATACGCAGTATTTT
NA	NA	TRBV27	TRBJ1-5	CASSPSTYQPQHF	TGTGCCAGCAGTCCATCAACTTATCAGCCCCAGCATTTT
NA	NA	TRBV6-5	TRBJ2-4	CASGPLEPKNIQYF	TGTGCCAGCGGCCCTTTAGAGCCCAAAAACATTCAGTACTTC
few	TRBD1	TRBV30	TRBJ1-1	CAWSIGGGLEAFF	TGTGCCTGGAGTATAGGGGGCGGCCTTGAAGCTTTCTTT
NA	TRBD1	TRBV6-5	TRBJ2-1	CASSEDRANEQFF	TGTGCCAGCAGTGAAGACAGGGCCAATGAGCAGTTCTTC
NA	NA	TRBV28	TRBJ2-3	CASGGRSEDTQYF	TGTGCCAGCGGAGGCAGGTCGGAGGATACGCAGTATTTT
few	NA	TRBV2	TRBJ2-1	CASSALRYNEQFF	TGTGCCAGCAGTGCACTCCGATACAATGAGCAGTTCTTC
NA	NA	TRBV5-1	TRBJ2-7	CASSLGGLSHEQYF	TGCGCCAGCAGCTTGGGGGGTCTTTCACACGAGCAGTACTTC
NA	TRBD2	TRBV5-4	TRBJ2-5	CASSHEGGRAYQETQYF	TGTGCCAGCAGCCACGAGGGCGGGAGGGCGTACCAAGAGACCCAGTACTTC
few	NA	TRBV4-1	TRBJ1-6	CASSEGINSPLHF	TGCGCCAGCAGCGAAGGAATTAATTCACCCCTCCACTTT